Each of the 8 T cell receptor beta chains below was sequenced from the same sample in a study of molecular identifiers for immune sequencing clone quantification. TCRdb reprocessed the PCR reads via MiXCR and lists one record per CDR3 protein. The sample has hundreds of thousands of distinct CDR3 sequences; around 20% are singletons. Sequenced material: naive CD8+ T cells from blood, with Jurkat cell RNA spiked in. Subset denoted: FACS-sorted CD8+CD4-CCR7+CD45RA+ naive T cells. Receptors originate from a human donor in good health. Some libraries in this study had Jurkat cell RNA spiked in.

This clonotype was detected only a few times. J is TRBJ2-7 and V is TRBV11-2; D unclear. Germline CDR1 reads SGHAT; CDR2 reads FQNNGV. The V and J ends lost 2 bases and 5 bases respectively, with 10 bases between them. CDR3 size: 13 residues. CDR3 sequence reads: CASSLSPSDEQYF. The CDR3 DNA is TGTGCCAGCAGCTTATCTCCTTCGGACGAGCAGTACTTC.

This clonotype has more than one count but fewer than ten. CDR3 nucleotides: TGTGCCATCAGTGTCGGTCCGTGGGAGGGGGAAAGCACAGATACGCAGTATTTT. Its protein product is CAISVGPWEGESTDTQYF. The V and J genes are TRBV10-3 and TRBJ2-3; weak D call: TRBD2 (7 bases). V was trimmed by 4 bases and J by 0 bases, leaving 20 bases between them. CDR3 length equals 18 residues. Germline V gene lookup returns CDR1 ENHRY and CDR2 SYGVKD.

Only one count was recorded for this clonotype. V usage is TRBV13 and J usage is TRBJ2-7; either TRBD1 or TRBD2 may fit D (5 bases each). Trimming took 3 bases from V and 6 from J, leaving 9 bases between them. This CDR3 has 12 residues. The germline CDR1 and CDR2 sequences are PRHDT and FYEKMQ (reference sequence). The CDR3 loop reads CASSFSGTEQYF. The CDR3 DNA follows: TGTGCCAGCAGCTTCTCAGGGACCGAGCAGTACTTC.

A word on this clonotype: A much bigger clone sits one base away, suggesting this may be a read error. The genes are TRBV27 and TRBJ2-5, with 7 bases fitting TRBD1. Looked up from germline, CDR1 is MNHEY and CDR2 is SMNVEV (reference sequence). The CDR3 runs 16 residues. The CDR3 sequence: CASSPRSGTDQETRYF. In DNA form, the CDR3 reads TGTGCCAGCAGTCCTAGATCCGGGACAGACCAAGAGACCCGGTACTTC.

This chain uses TRBV12-3 or TRBV12-4 with TRBJ2-3; 8 bases agree with TRBD1. V lost 3 bases, J lost 6 bases, and 8 bases stayed unmatched. CDR3 size: 15 residues. The chain's CDR3 is CASSFPTGGPDTQYF. The CDR3 DNA follows: TGTGCCAGCAGTTTTCCCACAGGGGGGCCGGATACGCAGTATTTT.

There are a few counts of this clonotype. The gene calls are TRBV11-2 and TRBJ2-3; 11 nucleotides agree with TRBD2. The trim removed 5 bases at V and 5 bases at J, leaving 12 bases unmatched. The CDR3 extends over 17 amino acids. Germline values: CDR1 SGHAT, CDR2 FQNNGV. This chain's CDR3 is CASSSRPSGRQGDTQYF. DNA for the CDR3: TGTGCCAGCAGCAGCCGTCCTAGCGGGAGGCAGGGAGATACGCAGTATTTT.

As for this clonotype: A read error may produce the germline difference seen at one junction end. The chain uses TRBV7-2 and TRBJ2-7; TRBD2 matches at 11 bases. Germline CDR1 SGHTA, CDR2 FQGNSA. This CDR3 comprises 18 residues. CDR3: CASSLAPPGLAETYERYF. The CDR3 region has the DNA TGTGCCAGCAGCTTAGCGCCACCGGGACTAGCGGAGACCTACGAGCGGTACTTC. The full variable domain, its missing parts supplied by reference TRBV7-2 and TRBJ2-7, is GAGVSQSPSNKVTEKGKDVELRCDPISGHTALYWYRQSLGQGLEFLIYFQGNSAPDKSGLPSDRFSAERTGGSVSTLTIQRTQQEDSAVYLCASSLAPPGLAETYERYFGPGTRLTVT.

This clonotype showed up many times. The chain has TRBV7-9 and TRBJ1-1; D may be TRBD1 (5 bases). Germline-derived CDR1 and CDR2 are SEHNR and FQNEAQ (reference sequence). V lost 4 bases and J 0 bases, leaving 15 bases between the germline ends. This CDR3 is 16 amino acids long. CDR3 DNA sequence: TGTGCCAGCAGCTCCTCCTCGACAGCTTTGAACACTGAAGCTTTCTTT. Protein: CASSSSSTALNTEAFF.